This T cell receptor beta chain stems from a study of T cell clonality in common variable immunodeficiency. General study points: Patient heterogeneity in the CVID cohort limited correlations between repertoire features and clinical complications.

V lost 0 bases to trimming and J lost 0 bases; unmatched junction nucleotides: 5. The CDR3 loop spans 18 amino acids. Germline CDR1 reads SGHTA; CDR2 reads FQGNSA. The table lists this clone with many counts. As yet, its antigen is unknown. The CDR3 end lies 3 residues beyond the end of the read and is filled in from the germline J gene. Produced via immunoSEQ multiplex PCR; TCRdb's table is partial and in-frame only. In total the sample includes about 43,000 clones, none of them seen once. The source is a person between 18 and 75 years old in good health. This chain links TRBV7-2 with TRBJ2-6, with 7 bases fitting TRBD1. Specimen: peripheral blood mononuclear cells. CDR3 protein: CASSLAMTGSSGANVLTF. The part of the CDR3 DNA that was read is TGTGCCAGCAGCTTAGCAATGACAGGGAGCTCTGGGGCCAACGTC.